These 6 T cell receptor beta chains came from one sample sequenced in a study of blood T cell repertoires in COVID-19. Libraries were prepared by immunoSEQ multiplex PCR; TCRdb keeps only in-frame clonotypes and omits some of them. The profile covers approximately 40,000 clones, with roughly 90% appearing a single time and 4.5% to 7% taken by the ten largest. The sequencing sample was made of peripheral blood. The receptor set was obtained from a human donor in a cohort sampled during active COVID-19.

This clone was picked up one time. The chain joins TRBV7-2 to TRBJ2-7; a possible D gene is TRBD2 (5 bases). The germline V and J ends were trimmed by 3 bases and 3 bases, with 12 bases remaining between them. The CDR3 covers 14 residues. Per the germline V gene, CDR1 is SGHTA and CDR2 is FQGNSA. CDR3 bases: TGTGCCAGCAGCTTGTCGCGGGCCCACTACGAGCAGTACTTC. The encoded protein is CASSLSRAHYEQYF.

The V call is TRBV9, the J call TRBJ1-3; the D gene is possibly TRBD1 (5 bases). This CDR3 contains 16 residues. The V end was cut by 0 bases, the J end by 2 bases, with 12 bases between. Germline V gene data show CDR1 as SGDLS and CDR2 as YYNGEE. This CDR3 reads CASSVGLARAGNTIYF. DNA for the CDR3: TGTGCCAGCAGCGTAGGACTGGCCAGGGCTGGAAACACCATATATTTT. The whole variable domain, filled in from reference TRBV9 and TRBJ1-3, reads DSGVTQTPKHLITATGQRVTLRCSPRSGDLSVYWYQQSLDQGLQFLIQYYNGEERAKGNILERFSAQQFPDLHSELNLSSLELGDSALYFCASSVGLARAGNTIYFGEGSWLTVV.

The rearrangement uses TRBV7-6 and TRBJ2-3, with a weak D call TRBD2 (6 bases). CDR1 is SGHVS, CDR2 FNYEAQ, per germline. This CDR3 contains 16 residues. V was shortened by 5 bases and J by 1 base, with 16 bases between the two germline ends. The CDR3 DNA is TGTGCCAGCAGCCCACGAACTAGCAAAGGCACAGATACGCAGTATTTT. Encoded protein: CASSPRTSKGTDTQYF.

The CDR3 DNA reads as TGTGCCAGGTCGGACTCCCGGGTTGAGGGAGTAGAGACCCAGTACTTC. Translating gives CARSDSRVEGVETQYF. V is TRBV19 and J is TRBJ2-5; D is perhaps TRBD2 (5 bases). CDR3 length equals 16 residues. Trimming removed 9 bases at V and 4 bases at J, with 24 bases between. The germline CDR1 and CDR2 sequences are LNHDA and SQIVND (reference sequence).

V gene TRBV28 combines with J gene TRBJ1-5, with D uncertain. This CDR3 spans 12 amino acids. Trimming took off 8 bases at V and 3 bases at J, with 8 bases between the two ends. From germline, CDR1 is MDHEN and CDR2 SYDVKM. In nucleotides, the CDR3 is TGTGCCAGCGGCCCGCTCAATCAGCCCCAGCATTTT. Translating gives CASGPLNQPQHF.

The chain's CDR3 is CASSPRGVRTDTQYF. In nucleotides, the CDR3 is TGTGCCAGCTCACCACGCGGGGTGCGCACAGATACGCAGTATTTT. V gene TRBV18 combines with J gene TRBJ2-3; D may be TRBD2 (6 bases). V dropped 1 base and J dropped 1 base, with 9 bases sitting between them. The CDR3 covers 15 residues. The germline V gene has CDR1 KGHSH and CDR2 LQKENI.